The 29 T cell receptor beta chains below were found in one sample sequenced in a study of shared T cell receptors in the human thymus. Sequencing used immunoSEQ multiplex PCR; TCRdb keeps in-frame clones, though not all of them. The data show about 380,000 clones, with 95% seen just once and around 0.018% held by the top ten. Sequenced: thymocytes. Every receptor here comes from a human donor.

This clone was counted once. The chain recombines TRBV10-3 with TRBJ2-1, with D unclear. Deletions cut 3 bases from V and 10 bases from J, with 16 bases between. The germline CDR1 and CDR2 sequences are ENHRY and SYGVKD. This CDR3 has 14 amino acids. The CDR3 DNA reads TGTGCCATCAGTGACCAGGTCGGTGCATCCGAGCAGTTCTTC. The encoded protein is CAISDQVGASEQFF.

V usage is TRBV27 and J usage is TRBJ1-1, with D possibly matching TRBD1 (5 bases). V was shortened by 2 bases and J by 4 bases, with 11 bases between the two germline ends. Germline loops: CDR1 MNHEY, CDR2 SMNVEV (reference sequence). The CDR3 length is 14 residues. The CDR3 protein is CASSLRLGGTEAFF. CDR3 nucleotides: TGTGCCAGCAGTTTAAGGCTGGGGGGCACTGAAGCTTTCTTT.

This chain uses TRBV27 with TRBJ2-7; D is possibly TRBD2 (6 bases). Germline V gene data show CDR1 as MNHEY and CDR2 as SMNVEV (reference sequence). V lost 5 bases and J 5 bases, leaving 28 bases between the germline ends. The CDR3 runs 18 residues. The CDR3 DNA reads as TGTGCCAGCAGTACCATACCCCCCGGGACTCCCCGCATGGACGAGCAGTACTTC. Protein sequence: CASSTIPPGTPRMDEQYF.

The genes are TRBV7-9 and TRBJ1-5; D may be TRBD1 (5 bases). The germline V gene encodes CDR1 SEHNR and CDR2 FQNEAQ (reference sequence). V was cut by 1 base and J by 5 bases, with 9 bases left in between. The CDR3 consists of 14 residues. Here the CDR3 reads CASSLEPGYQPQHF. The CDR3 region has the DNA TGTGCCAGCAGCTTAGAGCCAGGGTATCAGCCCCAGCATTTT.

The CDR3 nucleotides read TGTGCCAGCAGTCCCCCGGTAGCGGGAGGGGTAGATACGCAGTATTTT. Its translation is CASSPPVAGGVDTQYF. The V call is TRBV5-4, the J call TRBJ2-3, with 11 bases matching TRBD2. The CDR3 sequence is 16 residues long. Looked up from germline, CDR1 is SGHNT and CDR2 is YYREEE (reference sequence). V dropped 5 bases and J dropped 5; count of bases not matched to a gene: 10.

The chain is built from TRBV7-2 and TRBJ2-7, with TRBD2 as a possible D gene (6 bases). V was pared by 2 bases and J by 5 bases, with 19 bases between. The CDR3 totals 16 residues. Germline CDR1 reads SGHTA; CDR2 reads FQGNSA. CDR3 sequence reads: CASSLSLYGTLHEQYF. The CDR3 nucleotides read TGTGCCAGCAGCTTATCCTTATACGGGACTCTCCACGAGCAGTACTTC.

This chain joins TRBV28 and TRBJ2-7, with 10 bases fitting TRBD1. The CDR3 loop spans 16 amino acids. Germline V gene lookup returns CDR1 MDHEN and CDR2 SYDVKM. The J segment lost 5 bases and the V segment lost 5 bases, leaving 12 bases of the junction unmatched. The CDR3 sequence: CASSLSLRDRGDEQYF. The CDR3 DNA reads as TGTGCCAGCAGTCTCAGCCTCCGGGACAGGGGCGACGAGCAGTACTTC.

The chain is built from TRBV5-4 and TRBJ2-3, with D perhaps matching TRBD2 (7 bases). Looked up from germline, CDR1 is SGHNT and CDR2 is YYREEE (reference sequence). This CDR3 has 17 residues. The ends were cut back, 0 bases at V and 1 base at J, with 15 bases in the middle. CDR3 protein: CASSLGRGARGTDTQYF. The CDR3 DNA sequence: TGTGCCAGCAGCTTGGGACGGGGGGCCAGGGGCACAGATACGCAGTATTTT. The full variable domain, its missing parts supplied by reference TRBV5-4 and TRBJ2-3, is ETGVTQSPTHLIKTRGQQVTLRCSSQSGHNTVSWYQQALGQGPQFIFQYYREEENGRGNFPPRFSGLQFPNYSSELNVNALELDDSALYLCASSLGRGARGTDTQYFGPGTRLTVL.

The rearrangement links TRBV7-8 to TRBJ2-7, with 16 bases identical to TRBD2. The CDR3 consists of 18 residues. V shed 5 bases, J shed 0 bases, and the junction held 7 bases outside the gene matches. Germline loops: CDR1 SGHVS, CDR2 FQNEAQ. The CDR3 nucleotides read TGTGCCAGCAGCCAGGGACTAGCGGGAGGGGGGCCCTCCTACGAGCAGTACTTC. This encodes CASSQGLAGGGPSYEQYF.

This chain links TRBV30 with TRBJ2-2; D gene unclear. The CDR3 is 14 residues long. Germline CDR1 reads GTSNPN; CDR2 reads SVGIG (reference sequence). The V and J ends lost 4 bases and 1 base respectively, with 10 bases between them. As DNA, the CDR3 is TGTGCCTGGACCAAGGTTTTGAACACCGGGGAGCTGTTTTTT. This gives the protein CAWTKVLNTGELFF.

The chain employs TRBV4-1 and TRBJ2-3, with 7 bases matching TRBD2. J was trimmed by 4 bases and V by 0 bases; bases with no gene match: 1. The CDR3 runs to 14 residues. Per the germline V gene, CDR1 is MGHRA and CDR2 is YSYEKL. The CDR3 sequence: CASSQDAGADTQYF. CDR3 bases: TGCGCCAGCAGCCAAGATGCGGGGGCAGATACGCAGTATTTT.

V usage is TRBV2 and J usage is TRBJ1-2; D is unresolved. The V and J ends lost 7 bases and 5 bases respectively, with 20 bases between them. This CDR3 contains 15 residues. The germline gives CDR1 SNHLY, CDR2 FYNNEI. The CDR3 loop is CASTLEARGIYGYTF. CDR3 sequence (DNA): TGTGCCAGCACCTTGGAGGCCCGGGGAATTTATGGCTACACCTTC.

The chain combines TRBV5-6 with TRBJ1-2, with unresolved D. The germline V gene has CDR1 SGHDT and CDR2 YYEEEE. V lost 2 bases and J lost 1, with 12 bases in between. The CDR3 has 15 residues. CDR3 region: CASSFQSYFNYGYTF. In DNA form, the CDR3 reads TGTGCCAGCAGCTTTCAGAGCTATTTTAACTATGGCTACACCTTC. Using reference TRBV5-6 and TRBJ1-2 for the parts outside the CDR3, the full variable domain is DAGVTQSPTHLIKTRGQQVTLRCSPKSGHDTVSWYQQALGQGPQFIFQYYEEEERQRGNFPDRFSGHQFPNYSSELNVNALLLGDSALYLCASSFQSYFNYGYTFGSGTRLTVV.

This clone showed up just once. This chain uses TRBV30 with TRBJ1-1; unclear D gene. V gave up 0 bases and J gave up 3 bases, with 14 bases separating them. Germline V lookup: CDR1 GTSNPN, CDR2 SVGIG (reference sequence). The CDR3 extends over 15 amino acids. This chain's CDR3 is CAWSVWRAPYTEAFF. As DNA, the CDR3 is TGTGCCTGGAGTGTATGGCGGGCGCCCTACACTGAAGCTTTCTTT.

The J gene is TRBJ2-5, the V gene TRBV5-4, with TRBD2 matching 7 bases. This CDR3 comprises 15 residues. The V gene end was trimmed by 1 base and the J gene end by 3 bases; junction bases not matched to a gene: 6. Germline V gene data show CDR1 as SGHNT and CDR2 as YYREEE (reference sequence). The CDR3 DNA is TGTGCCAGCAGCTTGTGGGGGGGAGGGGAAGAGACCCAGTACTTC. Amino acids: CASSLWGGGEETQYF.

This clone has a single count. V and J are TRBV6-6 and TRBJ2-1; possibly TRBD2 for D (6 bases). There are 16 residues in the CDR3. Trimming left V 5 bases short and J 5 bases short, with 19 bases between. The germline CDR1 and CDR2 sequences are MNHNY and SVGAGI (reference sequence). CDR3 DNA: TGTGCCAGCAGTATACTCGGGGGACCTAGGGACAATGAGCAGTTCTTC. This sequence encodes CASSILGGPRDNEQFF.

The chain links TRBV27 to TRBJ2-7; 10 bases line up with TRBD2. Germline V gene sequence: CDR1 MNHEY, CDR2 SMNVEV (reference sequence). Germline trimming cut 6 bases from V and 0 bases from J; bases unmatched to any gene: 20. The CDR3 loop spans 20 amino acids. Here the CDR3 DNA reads TGTGCCAGCAGAGCCCCGAGGGGACTAGCGCCCAGCCCTAGCTCCTACGAGCAGTACTTC. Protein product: CASRAPRGLAPSPSSYEQYF.

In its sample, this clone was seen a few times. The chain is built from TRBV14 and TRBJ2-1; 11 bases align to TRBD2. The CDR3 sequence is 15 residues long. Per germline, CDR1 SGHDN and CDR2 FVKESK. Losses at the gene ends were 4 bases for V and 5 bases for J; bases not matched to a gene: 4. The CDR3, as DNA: TGTGCCAGCAGCCCGACGGGACTAGCGGACAATGAGCAGTTCTTC. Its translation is CASSPTGLADNEQFF.

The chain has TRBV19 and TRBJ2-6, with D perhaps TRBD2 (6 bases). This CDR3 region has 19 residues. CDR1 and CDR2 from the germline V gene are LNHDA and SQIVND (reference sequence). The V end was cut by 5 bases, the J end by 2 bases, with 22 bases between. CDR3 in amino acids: CASSSPIGSGVPGANVLTF. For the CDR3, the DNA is TGTGCCAGTAGTTCACCCATCGGGTCGGGGGTCCCTGGGGCCAACGTCCTGACTTTC.

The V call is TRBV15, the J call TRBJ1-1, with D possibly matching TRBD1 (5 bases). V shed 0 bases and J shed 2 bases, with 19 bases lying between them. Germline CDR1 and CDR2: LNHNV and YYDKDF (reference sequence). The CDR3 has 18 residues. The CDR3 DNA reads TGTGCCACCAGCAGAGATTCGGCAGGGAGGGAGATAAACACTGAAGCTTTCTTT. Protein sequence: CATSRDSAGREINTEAFF.

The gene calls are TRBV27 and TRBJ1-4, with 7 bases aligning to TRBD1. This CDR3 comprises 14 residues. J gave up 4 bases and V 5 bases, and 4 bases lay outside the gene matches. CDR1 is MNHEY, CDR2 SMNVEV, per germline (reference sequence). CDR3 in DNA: TGTGCCAGCAGTCGGGACAGACTTAATGAAAAACTGTTTTTT. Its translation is CASSRDRLNEKLFF.

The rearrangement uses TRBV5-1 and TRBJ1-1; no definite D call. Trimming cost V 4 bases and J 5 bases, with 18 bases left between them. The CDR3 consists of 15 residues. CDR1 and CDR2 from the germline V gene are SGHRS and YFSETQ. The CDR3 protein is CASSQRRSIRTEAFF. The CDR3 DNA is TGCGCCAGCAGCCAAAGGCGCTCCATCAGGACTGAAGCTTTCTTT.

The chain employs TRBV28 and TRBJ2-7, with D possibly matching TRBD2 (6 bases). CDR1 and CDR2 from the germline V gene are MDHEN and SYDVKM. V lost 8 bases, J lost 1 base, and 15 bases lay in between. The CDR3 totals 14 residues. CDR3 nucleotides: TGTGCCAGCTCCCGGAGGGTCCGGTCCTACGAGCAGTACTTC. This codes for CASSRRVRSYEQYF. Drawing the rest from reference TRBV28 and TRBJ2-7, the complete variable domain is DVKVTQSSRYLVKRTGEKVFLECVQDMDHENMFWYRQDPGLGLRLIYFSYDVKMKEKGDIPEGYSVSREKKERFSLILESASTNQTSMYLCASSRRVRSYEQYFGPGTRLTVT.

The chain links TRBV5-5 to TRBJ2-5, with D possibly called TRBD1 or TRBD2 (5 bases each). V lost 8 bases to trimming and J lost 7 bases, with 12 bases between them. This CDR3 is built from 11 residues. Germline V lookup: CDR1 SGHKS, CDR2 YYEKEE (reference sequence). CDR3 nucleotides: TGTGCCAGTAGGGACGGTGCGACCCAGTACTTC. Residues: CASRDGATQYF. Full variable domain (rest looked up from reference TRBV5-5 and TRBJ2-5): DAGVTQSPTHLIKTRGQQVTLRCSPISGHKSVSWYQQVLGQGPQFIFQYYEKEERGRGNFPDRFSARQFPNYSSELNVNALLLGDSALYLCASRDGATQYFGPGTRLLVL.

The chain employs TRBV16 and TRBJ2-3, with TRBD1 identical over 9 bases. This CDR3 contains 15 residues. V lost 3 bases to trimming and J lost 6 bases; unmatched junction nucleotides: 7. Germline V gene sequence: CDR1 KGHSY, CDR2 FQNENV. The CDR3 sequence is CASSQGTGTGDTQYF. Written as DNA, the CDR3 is TGTGCCAGCAGCCAGGGGACCGGGACAGGGGATACGCAGTATTTT.

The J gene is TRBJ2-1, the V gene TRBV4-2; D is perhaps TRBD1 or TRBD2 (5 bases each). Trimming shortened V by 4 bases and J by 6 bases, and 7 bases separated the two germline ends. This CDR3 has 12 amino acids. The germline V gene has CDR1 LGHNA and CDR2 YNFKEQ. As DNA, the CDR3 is TGTGCCAGCAGCCGGGACCCCAATGAGCAGTTCTTC. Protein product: CASSRDPNEQFF.

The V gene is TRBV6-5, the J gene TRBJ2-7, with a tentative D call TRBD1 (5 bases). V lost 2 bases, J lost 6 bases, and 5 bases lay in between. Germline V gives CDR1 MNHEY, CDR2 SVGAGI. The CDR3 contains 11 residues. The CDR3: CASSYRGEQYF. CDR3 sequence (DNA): TGTGCCAGCAGTTACAGGGGCGAGCAGTACTTC.

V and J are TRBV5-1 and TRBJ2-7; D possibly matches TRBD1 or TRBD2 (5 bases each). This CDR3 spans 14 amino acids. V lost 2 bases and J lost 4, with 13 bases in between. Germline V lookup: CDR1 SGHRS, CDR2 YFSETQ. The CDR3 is CASSLGKGTYEQYF. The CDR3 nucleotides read TGCGCCAGCAGCTTAGGTAAAGGGACGTACGAGCAGTACTTC.

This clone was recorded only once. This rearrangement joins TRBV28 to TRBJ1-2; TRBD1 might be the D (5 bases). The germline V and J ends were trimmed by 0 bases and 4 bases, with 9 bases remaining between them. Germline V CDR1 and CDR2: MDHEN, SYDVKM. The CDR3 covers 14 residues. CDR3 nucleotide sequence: TGTGCCAGCAGTTTATGGGGGGGGTCCTATGGCTACACCTTC. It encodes CASSLWGGSYGYTF.